Ten or more counts support the clone carrying this T cell receptor beta chain. The data belong to a study of regulatory T cells in long-lasting Graves disease. Time point noted: newly diagnosed GD, antithyroid drugs for less than 3 months. The TCR library was made from RNA that had been extracted from PBMCs in TRIzol. Germline assignment: CDR1 MNHEY and CDR2 SVGAGI. This CDR3 is 16 amino acids long. Trimming left V 0 bases short and J 2 bases short, with 8 bases between. HTBI primers from iRepertoire and Arm-PCR of CDR3 regions yielded the TCR beta libraries. Using its own MiXCR run on the multiplex PCR reads, TCRdb lists one record per CDR3 protein. The data contain over 350,000 distinct CDR3 sequences, 15% of them seen just once; the ten biggest clones take up around 7.6%. Separately, the same data were catalogued under a study of T cells in Graves' hyperthyroidism and ophthalmopathy. This second report adds: Clinical symptoms, serum thyroxine and TRAb, thyroid ultrasound and orbital computed tomography were used for the diagnoses.

The sequences come from peripheral blood mononuclear cells (PBMCs), collected at new diagnosis, from a patient treated with antithyroid drugs. The genes are TRBV6-5 and TRBJ2-6; TRBD1 is a possible D gene (5 bases). This TCR was sampled from a woman in her forties with Graves disease. DNA of the CDR3: TGTGCCAGCAGTTACTCCGCAGGGACTGGGGCCAACGTCCTGACTTTC. Protein product: CASSYSAGTGANVLTF.